These 30 T cell receptor beta chains originate from one sample sequenced in a study of blood T cell repertoires in COVID-19. TCRdb's copy holds only in-frame clones and misses some; the assay was immunoSEQ multiplex PCR. In the table there are 150,000 to 200,000 clones, about 85% of which are singletons. The sequenced sample was peripheral blood. These receptors all stem from a man aged 18-30 years with acute or convalescent COVID-19.

This rearrangement joins TRBV19 to TRBJ2-7; D perhaps matches TRBD2 (5 bases). CDR1 is LNHDA, CDR2 SQIVND, per germline (reference sequence). The V and J ends lost 8 bases and 4 bases respectively, with 15 bases between them. The CDR3 runs 13 residues. CDR3 in DNA: TGTGCCAGTCCTTCTAGCACTGTTTACGAGCAGTACGTC. Protein sequence: CASPSSTVYEQYV.

This chain links TRBV10-3 with TRBJ2-2; TRBD2 matches at 7 bases. Trimming took 3 bases from V and 0 from J; bases not matched to a gene: 7. There are 17 residues in the CDR3. The germline CDR1 and CDR2 sequences are ENHRY and SYGVKD. CDR3 amino acids: CAISETPSGTNTGELFF. The DNA for the CDR3 is TGTGCCATCAGTGAAACCCCTAGCGGTACGAACACCGGGGAGCTGTTTTTT.

This clone was seen a few times. This chain connects TRBV6-5 to TRBJ1-6; D not resolved. V was clipped by 6 bases and J by 4 bases, with 13 bases between them. Germline values: CDR1 MNHEY, CDR2 SVGAGI. The CDR3 consists of 15 residues. CDR3 residues: CASSLTSFYNSPLHF. CDR3 DNA sequence: TGTGCCAGCAGCCTGACTAGCTTTTATAATTCACCCCTCCACTTT.

This clone was picked up one time. This sequence joins TRBV19 and TRBJ1-4, with 8 bases matching TRBD1. J lost 0 bases, V lost 9 bases, and 12 bases had no gene match. Germline loops: CDR1 LNHDA, CDR2 SQIVND (reference sequence). The CDR3 consists of 17 residues. CDR3: CASRGQAEVATNEKLFF. The CDR3 nucleotides read TGTGCCAGCCGGGGACAGGCCGAAGTTGCAACTAATGAAAAACTGTTTTTT.

This chain uses TRBV4-1 with TRBJ2-1; no firm D call. The V gene lost 1 base and the J gene lost 4 bases, with 11 bases spanning the gap. Germline V gives CDR1 MGHRA, CDR2 YSYEKL. CDR3 size: 15 residues. This CDR3 is CASSQGGGDYNEQFF. The CDR3 nucleotides are TGCGCCAGCAGCCAAGGAGGCGGCGATTACAATGAGCAGTTCTTC.

The chain combines TRBV30 with TRBJ2-7, with a tentative D call TRBD1 (5 bases). This CDR3 has 14 residues. Trimming pared 1 base from V and 0 bases from J, leaving 10 bases between. The germline V gene encodes CDR1 GTSNPN and CDR2 SVGIG (reference sequence). In nucleotides, the CDR3 is TGTGCCTGGAGTGGGGGCTACCTCTCCTACGAGCAGTACTTC. It encodes CAWSGGYLSYEQYF.

This clone was seen only a few times. The J gene is TRBJ1-2, the V gene TRBV24-1, with D unresolved. The ends were cut back, 4 bases at V and 3 bases at J, with 5 bases in the middle. Per the germline V gene, CDR1 is KGHDR and CDR2 is SFDVKD. This CDR3 has 12 residues. The CDR3 protein is CATSDSYYGYTF. Here the CDR3 DNA reads TGTGCCACCAGTGACTCCTACTATGGCTACACCTTC.

The rearrangement uses TRBV7-9 and TRBJ1-2; 11 bases are a match to TRBD1. This CDR3 is built from 16 residues. After removal of 1 base from V and 8 bases from J, the junction contained 9 bases not matched to a gene. CDR1 is SEHNR, CDR2 FQNEAQ, per germline (reference sequence). The CDR3 protein is CASSLGTGGADLGYTF. The CDR3 DNA reads TGTGCCAGCAGCTTAGGGACAGGGGGCGCGGATTTGGGCTACACCTTC. Using reference TRBV7-9 and TRBJ1-2 for the parts outside the CDR3, the full variable domain is DTGVSQNPRHKITKRGQNVTFRCDPISEHNRLYWYRQTLGQGPEFLTYFQNEAQLEKSRLLSDRFSAERPKGSFSTLEIQRTEQGDSAMYLCASSLGTGGADLGYTFGSGTRLTVV.

This rearrangement joins TRBV10-1 to TRBJ2-1; D is unclear. The V gene lost 4 bases and the J gene lost 8 bases, with 6 bases spanning the gap. Per germline, CDR1 WNHNN and CDR2 SYGVQD (reference sequence). This CDR3 has 11 amino acids. The CDR3 sequence is CASSAGDEQFF. CDR3 DNA: TGCGCCAGCAGTGCGGGTGATGAGCAGTTCTTC.

The genes are TRBV30 and TRBJ2-2; D possibly corresponds to TRBD2 (6 bases). Trimming took off 2 bases at V and 1 base at J, with 14 bases between the two ends. From germline, CDR1 is GTSNPN and CDR2 SVGIG (reference sequence). The CDR3 consists of 16 residues. The CDR3 region is CAWSPRGLLNTGELFF. Here the CDR3 DNA reads TGTGCCTGGAGTCCCCGGGGACTCCTGAACACCGGGGAGCTGTTTTTT.

The rearrangement joins TRBV6-5 to TRBJ2-3; 7 nucleotides line up with TRBD2. Trimming cost V 2 bases and J 4 bases; bases outside gene matches: 3. CDR3 length equals 14 residues. Germline V gene lookup returns CDR1 MNHEY and CDR2 SVGAGI. CDR3 DNA sequence: TGTGCCAGCAGTTACGGTGCGGGAGCAGATACGCAGTATTTT. This encodes CASSYGAGADTQYF.

This chain joins TRBV6-2 or TRBV6-3 and TRBJ2-2, with D perhaps TRBD2 (6 bases). This CDR3 contains 17 residues. The germline gives CDR1 MNHEY, CDR2 SVGEGT. Trimming removed 6 bases at V and 5 bases at J, with 22 bases between. The CDR3 here is CASSPLSGAMGTGELFF. In DNA, the CDR3 is TGTGCCAGCAGCCCACTTAGCGGAGCGATGGGGACCGGGGAGCTGTTTTTT.

This clone has just one count. The genes are TRBV4-1 and TRBJ2-1, with TRBD2 matching 7 bases. Germline V gene lookup returns CDR1 MGHRA and CDR2 YSYEKL. This CDR3 spans 15 amino acids. Trimming cost V 3 bases and J 5 bases; bases outside gene matches: 7. CDR3 coding DNA: TGCGCCAGCAGCCATGGGGGGGACCCCCACAATGAGCAGTTCTTC. It translates to CASSHGGDPHNEQFF.

The chain couples TRBV7-2 to TRBJ1-3; perhaps TRBD1 as D (5 bases). The CDR3 contains 15 residues. V gave up 5 bases and J gave up 1 base, with 12 bases separating them. Germline V lookup: CDR1 SGHTA, CDR2 FQGNSA. CDR3 in DNA: TGTGCCAGCAGCCCATCGGGGGGATCTGGAAACACCATATATTTT. Translated, it gives CASSPSGGSGNTIYF.

This rearrangement joins TRBV11-3 to TRBJ1-4, with 7 nucleotides matching TRBD1. From germline, CDR1 is SGHNT and CDR2 YENEEA. V lost 5 bases to trimming and J lost 8 bases; unmatched junction nucleotides: 8. The CDR3 covers 14 residues. The CDR3 here is CASSQGDGREKLFF. The CDR3 coding sequence is TGTGCCAGCAGCCAGGGGGACGGGCGGGAAAAACTGTTTTTT.

This chain joins TRBV5-1 and TRBJ1-2, with 8 bases matching TRBD1. This CDR3 has 14 residues. In germline, CDR1 is SGHRS, CDR2 YFSETQ. V shed 4 bases and J 8 bases; nucleotides not matched to a gene: 10. CDR3 DNA sequence: TGCGCCAGCAGCCAGTCTGGACAGGGAGAGGGCTACACCTTC. Its protein product is CASSQSGQGEGYTF.

The chain carries TRBV9 and TRBJ1-5; 7 bases map to TRBD1. Looked up from germline, CDR1 is SGDLS and CDR2 is YYNGEE. The J segment lost 2 bases and the V segment lost 4 bases, leaving 3 bases of the junction unmatched. The CDR3 is made up of 14 amino acids. CDR3 region: CASSPTGGNQPQHF. CDR3 DNA sequence: TGTGCCAGCAGCCCCACAGGGGGCAATCAGCCCCAGCATTTT.

The V gene is TRBV2, the J gene TRBJ1-1; TRBD1 agrees at 9 bases. This CDR3 comprises 15 residues. The germline V gene encodes CDR1 SNHLY and CDR2 FYNNEI. The trim removed 4 bases at V and 5 bases at J, leaving 8 bases unmatched. The CDR3 region is CASSAEQGARTEAFF. The CDR3 nucleotides are TGTGCCAGCAGTGCGGAACAGGGGGCACGGACTGAAGCTTTCTTT.

The chain recombines TRBV6-6 with TRBJ1-1, with D perhaps matching TRBD1 (6 bases). CDR3 length equals 13 residues. Germline V gene data show CDR1 as MNHNY and CDR2 as SVGAGI (reference sequence). Trimming took off 4 bases at V and 9 bases at J, with 15 bases between the two ends. The CDR3 region has the DNA TGTGCCAGCAGTTCCCCGGGGGGCGTTCAAGCTTTCTTT. It yields the protein CASSSPGGVQAFF.

The chain uses TRBV3-1 (or the pseudogene TRBV3-2) and TRBJ2-3, with 9 bases aligning to TRBD2. The CDR3 spans 14 residues. V shed 3 bases, J shed 10 bases, and the junction held 8 bases outside the gene matches. The germline V gene has CDR1 LGHDT and CDR2 YNNKEL (reference sequence). In nucleotides, the CDR3 is TGTGCCAGCAGCCAGTTAGTAGCGGGGGCCGCGCAGTATTTT. Protein: CASSQLVAGAAQYF.

The chain joins TRBV7-9 to TRBJ2-4, with 9 bases fitting TRBD2. With 1 base clipped from V and 6 bases from J, the junction kept 10 bases outside the gene matches. This CDR3 contains 17 residues. Germline assignment: CDR1 SEHNR and CDR2 FQNEAQ (reference sequence). CDR3 DNA sequence: TGTGCCAGCAGCTTAGTTCTGGCGGGGGGGCCAGGAAACATTCAGTACTTC. Translating it yields CASSLVLAGGPGNIQYF. Complete variable domain (other parts from reference TRBV7-9 and TRBJ2-4): DTGVSQNPRHKITKRGQNVTFRCDPISEHNRLYWYRQTLGQGPEFLTYFQNEAQLEKSRLLSDRFSAERPKGSFSTLEIQRTEQGDSAMYLCASSLVLAGGPGNIQYFGAGTRLSVL.

This clone has ten or more counts. CDR3 in DNA: TGTGCCAGCAGCCGAAGACCCCACAGCTCATTGAATTCACCCCTCCACTTT. Protein sequence: CASSRRPHSSLNSPLHF. V is TRBV3-1 (or the pseudogene TRBV3-2) and J is TRBJ1-6; D is unresolved. Trimming cost V 4 bases and J 7 bases, with 20 bases left between them. Germline values: CDR1 LGHDT, CDR2 YNNKEL (reference sequence). This CDR3 has 17 residues.

The V gene is TRBV7-9, the J gene TRBJ2-7; D unresolved. Germline V gives CDR1 SEHNR, CDR2 FQNEAQ (reference sequence). V was cut by 1 base and J by 4 bases, with 5 bases left in between. The CDR3 is made up of 12 amino acids. The CDR3 region is CASSLGDYEQYF. DNA of the CDR3: TGTGCCAGCAGCTTAGGAGATTACGAGCAGTACTTC. Full variable domain (missing parts from reference TRBV7-9 and TRBJ2-7): DTGVSQNPRHKITKRGQNVTFRCDPISEHNRLYWYRQTLGQGPEFLTYFQNEAQLEKSRLLSDRFSAERPKGSFSTLEIQRTEQGDSAMYLCASSLGDYEQYFGPGTRLTVT.

This clone was detected a few times. The CDR3 sequence: CASSKRQGAEKRYSGDTQYF. The CDR3 region has the DNA TGTGCCAGCAGCAAAAGGCAGGGTGCCGAAAAGAGGTACAGCGGGGATACGCAGTATTTT. The V call is TRBV21-1, the J call TRBJ2-3; TRBD2, the D gene given by the table, was not confirmed from the DNA. TRBV21-1 is a pseudogene. The CDR3 loop spans 20 amino acids.

The chain links TRBV10-2 to TRBJ1-1; TRBD1 matches 7 bases. CDR1 is WSHSY and CDR2 is SAAADI in the germline V gene. The CDR3 is 14 residues long. J lost 1 base, V lost 6 bases, and 5 bases had no gene match. For the CDR3, the DNA is TGCGCCAGCAGGGACAGGAATTCGAACACTGAAGCTTTCTTT. Its translation: CASRDRNSNTEAFF.

The rearrangement uses TRBV5-6 and TRBJ2-7; 7 bases match TRBD2. The CDR3 is made up of 16 amino acids. Trimming cost V 4 bases and J 0 bases; bases outside gene matches: 10. Germline V gene sequence: CDR1 SGHDT, CDR2 YYEEEE. Written as DNA, the CDR3 is TGTGCCAGCAGCACGTCTCTTCGGGAGGTCTCCTACGAGCAGTACGTC. It translates to CASSTSLREVSYEQYV.

The gene calls are TRBV10-1 and TRBJ1-2, with 7 bases that match TRBD1. The CDR3 runs to 16 residues. CDR1 and CDR2 (germline): WNHNN, SYGVQD (reference sequence). J was trimmed by 0 bases and V by 3 bases; bases with no gene match: 7. The CDR3 sequence is CASSDDTGTANYGYTF. The CDR3 bases are TGCGCCAGCAGTGATGATACCGGGACAGCTAACTATGGCTACACCTTC.

The CDR3 DNA follows: TGTGCCTGGGGGGGTTGGGACAGGGCTGGAAACACCATATATTTT. Its translation: CAWGGWDRAGNTIYF. V usage is TRBV30 and J usage is TRBJ1-3, with 9 bases identical to TRBD1. Per germline, CDR1 GTSNPN and CDR2 SVGIG (reference sequence). The CDR3 spans 15 residues. J was trimmed by 2 bases and V by 5 bases; bases with no gene match: 7.

Points on this clone: Distinct nucleotide sequences in the sample also encode this CDR3. The genes are TRBV30 and TRBJ2-1, with D perhaps matching TRBD2 (5 bases). The V end lost 0 bases, the J end lost 3 bases, and 9 bases lay between the germline ends. This CDR3 contains 14 residues. CDR1 and CDR2 (germline): GTSNPN, SVGIG (reference sequence). CDR3 nucleotides: TGTGCCTGGAGTGTATTGGCGGGCTACAATGAGCAGTTCTTC. This gives the protein CAWSVLAGYNEQFF.

The chain uses TRBV30 and TRBJ1-5; the D is unclear. This CDR3 spans 15 amino acids. V gave up 0 bases and J gave up 0 bases, with 9 bases separating them. Germline lookup yields CDR1 GTSNPN and CDR2 SVGIG (reference sequence). The CDR3 spells CAWSVGQISNQPQHF. CDR3 nucleotides: TGTGCCTGGAGTGTTGGGCAAATTAGCAATCAGCCCCAGCATTTT.